This TCR beta chain was identified in a study of regulatory T cells in long-lasting Graves disease. General observations from the study: TRBV28 was favored in persistent disease, as were TRBJ1-2 and TRBJ2-5. Between persistent patients, more than 2,500 public clonotypes were shared, exceeding the 900 to 1,000 shared between new patients. Only peripheral blood was studied, not thyroid tissue.

Germline CDR1 is SEHNR and CDR2 is FQNEAQ (reference sequence). The V and J ends lost 1 base and 4 bases respectively, with 11 bases between them. This CDR3 region has 15 residues. This clonotype has just a few counts. Its target is not known. The time point denotes: newly diagnosed GD, antithyroid drugs for less than 3 months. Making the TCR library involved RNA that had been extracted from PBMCs. CDR3 regions were amplified by Arm-PCR using iRepertoire HTBI primers to build TCR beta libraries. Using its own MiXCR run on the multiplex PCR reads, TCRdb lists one record per CDR3 protein. The table shows about 530,000 distinct CDR3 sequences, with about 16% occurring only once. The sample was also linked to a second study, of T cells in Graves' hyperthyroidism and ophthalmopathy. That work contributes: In the first-round RT-PCR of the TCR CDR3, the HTBI primer set was used.

This TCR was sampled from a woman aged 35-60 years with Graves disease. J is TRBJ1-5 and V is TRBV7-9; the D is unclear. Sequencing used peripheral blood mononuclear cells (PBMCs), obtained at new diagnosis, from a patient treated with antithyroid drugs. The CDR3 loop reads CASSLDVLGNQPQHF. The CDR3 region has the DNA TGTGCCAGCAGCTTAGACGTGCTGGGTAATCAGCCCCAGCATTTT.